This is a list of T cell receptor beta chains from one sample in a study of cytomegalovirus exposure and HLA in healthy donors. The method was immunoSEQ multiplex PCR; TCRdb's version includes in-frame clones alone and lacks a portion of them. This table has 100,000 to 120,000 clones, 65% to 80% appearing once. Sequenced: PBMCs. The source is a woman between 55 and 75 years old in good health and CMV-seropositive. CDR3s include the opening cysteine and the closing phenylalanine or tryptophan. Fields, in order: D gene, J gene, V gene, CDR3 length, clone size, CDR3 protein, CDR3 DNA. The D gene is left open where the match is weak. Clone sizes are given selectively: once, few, many, or a class where the clone is expanded.

- | TRBJ1-5 | TRBV5-3 | 18 | - | CARSQPVPWESYNQPQHF | TGTGCCAGAAGCCAACCCGTGCCTTGGGAGAGTTATAATCAGCCCCAGCATTTT
TRBD1 | TRBJ1-2 | TRBV9 | 15 | - | CASSGDRGIVFGYTF | TGTGCCAGCAGCGGAGACAGGGGGATTGTGTTTGGCTACACCTTC
TRBD2 | TRBJ2-1 | TRBV5-6 | 17 | once | CASSSETSGSFDNEQFF | TGTGCCAGCAGCTCAGAGACTAGCGGGAGTTTCGACAATGAGCAGTTCTTC
- | TRBJ2-1 | TRBV5-4 | 14 | - | CASSPIAVLDEQFF | TGTGCCAGCAGCCCAATAGCGGTCCTCGATGAGCAGTTCTTC
TRBD2 | TRBJ2-1 | TRBV14 | 18 | - | CASSQDPTSGIAYNEQFF | TGTGCCAGCAGCCAAGATCCTACTAGCGGGATAGCATACAATGAGCAGTTCTTC
TRBD2 | TRBJ2-7 | TRBV27 | 14 | - | CASRRTSGFYEQYF | TGTGCCAGCAGGCGGACTAGCGGGTTTTACGAGCAGTACTTC
- | TRBJ2-4 | TRBV7-9 | 18 | - | CASSLGLGADLAKNIQYF | TGTGCCAGCAGTTTGGGTTTAGGGGCAGACCTAGCCAAAAACATTCAGTACTTC
- | TRBJ1-1 | TRBV5-5 | 15 | - | CASSSFGSRNTEAFF | TGTGCCAGCAGCTCATTCGGGAGTCGGAACACTGAAGCTTTCTTT
- | TRBJ2-7 | TRBV5-1 | 13 | - | CASSHSREYEQYF | TGCGCCAGCAGCCACTCACGGGAATACGAGCAGTACTTC
- | TRBJ1-5 | TRBV29-1 | 13 | - | CSVEAGEGQPQHF | TGCAGCGTTGAAGCGGGGGAAGGTCAGCCCCAGCATTTT
- | TRBJ1-2 | TRBV19 | 16 | few | CASSIDGATGVYGYTF | TGTGCCAGTAGTATAGATGGCGCGACAGGAGTCTATGGCTACACCTTC
- | TRBJ1-2 | TRBV5-8 | 14 | - | CASSQNGGNRGYTF | TGTGCCAGCAGCCAAAACGGGGGAAATAGGGGCTACACCTTC
TRBD2 | TRBJ2-3 | TRBV7-8 | 16 | once | CASSLGLAGAIDTQYF | TGTGCCAGCAGCCTCGGACTAGCGGGAGCTATAGATACGCAGTATTTT
TRBD2 | TRBJ2-1 | TRBV19 | 17 | - | CASSTIAPRGRDNEQFF | TGTGCCAGTAGCACCATAGCTCCTCGCGGGAGGGACAATGAGCAGTTCTTC
TRBD2 | TRBJ2-1 | TRBV19 | 15 | - | CASSISGSSYNEQFF | TGTGCCAGTAGTATAAGCGGGAGCTCCTACAATGAGCAGTTCTTC
- | TRBJ2-3 | TRBV5-6 | 15 | - | CASSLAVTNTDTQYF | TGTGCCAGCAGCTTGGCCGTCACAAACACAGATACGCAGTATTTT
- | TRBJ1-4 | TRBV2 | 13 | few | CASRRGAREKLFF | TGTGCCAGCCGTCGGGGGGCAAGGGAAAAACTGTTTTTT
TRBD2 | TRBJ2-1 | TRBV19 | 18 | - | CASRWRAGTSGTYNEQFF | TGTGCCAGTAGGTGGCGGGCCGGGACTAGCGGGACATACAATGAGCAGTTCTTC
TRBD1 | TRBJ2-1 | TRBV6-1 | 15 | - | CASSEAPGQSYEQFF | TGTGCCAGCAGTGAAGCCCCGGGACAGTCGTATGAGCAGTTCTTC
TRBD1 | TRBJ1-1 | TRBV28 | 16 | few | CASYRRTGFLPSAAFF | TGTGCCAGTTACCGAAGGACAGGCTTTCTTCCGTCGGCAGCTTTCTTT
TRBD1 | TRBJ1-4 | TRBV5-4 | 15 | few | CASSPGTATNEKLFF | TGTGCCAGCAGCCCCGGGACAGCAACTAATGAAAAACTGTTTTTT
TRBD2 | TRBJ2-6 | TRBV11-2 | 18 | - | CASSLGSGGRAGANVLTF | TGTGCCAGCAGCTTAGGGAGCGGGGGCAGGGCTGGGGCCAACGTCCTGACTTTC
- | TRBJ2-3 | TRBV5-1 | 13 | - | CASSDGNTDTQYF | TGCGCCAGCAGTGACGGGAACACAGATACGCAGTATTTT
TRBD1 | TRBJ1-5 | TRBV19 | 16 | - | CASSPMGQGANQPQHF | TGTGCCAGTAGTCCAATGGGACAGGGGGCTAATCAGCCCCAGCATTTT
TRBD1 | TRBJ2-7 | TRBV7-2 | 14 | - | CASSPDRGSYEQYF | TGTGCCAGCAGCCCAGACAGGGGTTCTTACGAGCAGTACTTC
- | TRBJ2-2 | TRBV29-1 | 14 | - | CSVGSGVGTGELFF | TGCAGCGTTGGGTCGGGAGTGGGCACCGGGGAGCTGTTTTTT
TRBD1 | TRBJ2-7 | TRBV5-1 | 22 | - | CASSLRRIFGGTGLTPSYEQYF | TGCGCCAGCAGCTTACGCCGTATCTTCGGCGGGACAGGCTTAACTCCCTCCTACGAGCAGTACTTC
TRBD2 | TRBJ2-7 | TRBV28 | 12 | - | CASLAGSYEQYF | TGTGCCAGCCTAGCGGGCTCCTACGAGCAGTACTTC
- | TRBJ2-7 | TRBV27 | 13 | - | CASSLGPYYEQYF | TGTGCCAGCAGTTTGGGCCCTTACTACGAGCAGTACTTC
TRBD2 | TRBJ2-7 | TRBV4-2 | 18 | - | CASSRHQETASGSYEQYF | TGTGCCAGCAGCCGCCACCAAGAAACGGCTAGCGGATCCTACGAGCAGTACTTC
TRBD2 | TRBJ2-5 | TRBV4-1 | 15 | - | CASSREAGGQETQYF | TGCGCCAGCAGCAGAGAAGCGGGAGGGCAAGAGACCCAGTACTTC